These 8 T cell receptor beta chains originate from one sample sequenced in a study of control samples from healthy donors and cancer patients. Repertoires were generated with immunoSEQ multiplex PCR, while TCRdb's copy carries only in-frame clones and drops some. The table has roughly 120,000 clones, approximately 88% seen once; the top ten hold about 3.9%. Sequenced material: PBMCs. The receptors here all came from a woman aged 55-70 years with lung cancer.

The chain carries TRBV5-5 and TRBJ1-2, with D possibly matching TRBD1 (5 bases). The CDR3 has 12 amino acids. Trimming left V 2 bases short and J 4 bases short, with 6 bases between. Germline V CDR1 and CDR2: SGHKS, YYEKEE (reference sequence). The CDR3 spells CASSLDSYGYTF. In DNA form, the CDR3 reads TGTGCCAGCAGCTTAGACAGCTATGGCTACACCTTC.

V usage is TRBV4-3 and J usage is TRBJ2-3, with TRBD2 as a possible D gene (5 bases). Per the germline V gene, CDR1 is LGHNA and CDR2 is YSLEER. This CDR3 comprises 17 residues. V lost 1 base and J lost 6, with 20 bases in between. Written as DNA, the CDR3 is TGCGCCAGCAGCCAAGCTCTGGTGAGAGGGAACGCGGATACGCAGTATTTT. The encoded protein is CASSQALVRGNADTQYF.

This chain connects TRBV28 to TRBJ1-3; the D gene is possibly TRBD1 (6 bases). This CDR3 has 15 residues. V shed 8 bases and J shed 0 bases, with 14 bases lying between them. Per germline, CDR1 MDHEN and CDR2 SYDVKM. CDR3 DNA: TGTGCCAGCGGGAGACAGGCGGGCTCTGGAAACACCATATATTTT. This translates into CASGRQAGSGNTIYF.

The chain uses TRBV12-3 or TRBV12-4 and TRBJ1-2; D is ambiguous. Trimming removed 7 bases at V and 8 bases at J, with 14 bases between. This CDR3 is 12 amino acids long. DNA of the CDR3: TGTGCCAGCAATGAGCAGACCTCCGGCTACACCTTC. This encodes CASNEQTSGYTF.

This clone is a singleton in its sample. The J gene is TRBJ2-3, the V gene TRBV5-1; TRBD2 is a possible D gene (6 bases). CDR1 and CDR2 (germline): SGHRS, YFSETQ. CDR3 length: 14 residues. V lost 6 bases to trimming and J lost 0 bases, with 11 bases between them. CDR3 residues: CASTPGLSTDTQYF. CDR3 in DNA: TGCGCCAGCACTCCGGGACTTAGCACAGATACGCAGTATTTT. The entire variable domain, with the rest obtained from reference TRBV5-1 and TRBJ2-3, is as follows: KAGVTQTPRYLIKTRGQQVTLSCSPISGHRSVSWYQQTPGQGLQFLFEYFSETQRNKGNFPGRFSGRQFSNSRSEMNVSTLELGDSALYLCASTPGLSTDTQYFGPGTRLTVL.

The chain couples TRBV5-1 to TRBJ1-1, with D unresolved. CDR1 SGHRS and CDR2 YFSETQ come from the germline V gene. The CDR3 has 14 residues. Trimming took off 0 bases at V and 2 bases at J, with 8 bases between the two ends. The chain's CDR3 is CASSLGTTNTEAFF. CDR3 nucleotide sequence: TGCGCCAGCAGCTTGGGGACCACCAACACTGAAGCTTTCTTT.

V and J are TRBV2 and TRBJ1-1; 10 bases match TRBD1. The CDR3 extends over 13 amino acids. Germline CDR1 SNHLY, CDR2 FYNNEI. V was clipped by 7 bases and J by 5 bases; unmatched bases: 4. Here the CDR3 DNA reads TGTGCCAGCAAGGGACAGGGGATTACTGAAGCTTTCTTT. Translated, it gives CASKGQGITEAFF.

The sample holds one count of this clone. The chain joins TRBV5-4 to TRBJ2-5; D is perhaps TRBD2 (5 bases). This CDR3 spans 13 amino acids. Trimming pared 0 bases from V and 4 bases from J, leaving 7 bases between. Germline CDR1 is SGHNT and CDR2 is YYREEE (reference sequence). CDR3 DNA sequence: TGTGCCAGCAGCTTGGATCGGGGAGAGACCCAGTACTTC. This translates into CASSLDRGETQYF. Full variable domain (missing parts from reference TRBV5-4 and TRBJ2-5): ETGVTQSPTHLIKTRGQQVTLRCSSQSGHNTVSWYQQALGQGPQFIFQYYREEENGRGNFPPRFSGLQFPNYSSELNVNALELDDSALYLCASSLDRGETQYFGPGTRLLVL.